This T cell receptor beta chain was found in a study of cytomegalovirus exposure and HLA in healthy donors. 60 Vbeta and 13 Jbeta primers were used in PCR. Libraries were prepared by immunoSEQ multiplex PCR; TCRdb keeps only in-frame clonotypes and omits some of them. The table for this sample gives roughly 88,000 clones. Germline V gene data show CDR1 as SGHAT and CDR2 as FQDESV (reference sequence). Deletions cut 6 bases from V and 10 bases from J, with 16 bases between. CDR3 size: 13 residues. Sequenced input: PBMCs. V usage is TRBV11-1 and J usage is TRBJ2-1; perhaps TRBD1 as D (5 bases). The TCR was taken from a man aged 45 to 65 in good health and CMV-seropositive. This CDR3 reads CASSLSQGTEQFF. The DNA of the CDR3 is TGTGCCAGCAGTCTATCTCAGGGCACAGAGCAGTTCTTC. Full variable domain (rest looked up from reference TRBV11-1 and TRBJ2-1): EAEVAQSPRYKITEKSQAVAFWCDPISGHATLYWYRQILGQGPELLVQFQDESVVDDSQLPKDRFSAERLKGVDSTLKIQPAELGDSAMYLCASSLSQGTEQFFGPGTRLTVL.